The text below deals with one T cell receptor (beta chain). The data originate from a study of T cells after yellow fever vaccination. Per germline, CDR1 GTSNPN and CDR2 SVGIG (reference sequence). CDR3 length equals 13 residues. V was clipped by 1 base and J by 6 bases; unmatched bases: 3. TCRdb fed the 5' RACE reads into MiXCR, producing one record per CDR3 protein. The sample carries hundreds of thousands of distinct CDR3 sequences, 11% recorded once. This TCR was sampled from a young man who received the YFV17D yellow fever vaccine. The chain uses TRBV30 and TRBJ1-2, with 9 bases that match TRBD1. The sample consisted of PBMCs, taken on the day of the first yellow fever vaccination. CDR3 amino acids: CAWSAGQGNGYTF. As DNA, the CDR3 is TGTGCCTGGAGTGCGGGACAGGGAAATGGCTACACCTTC.